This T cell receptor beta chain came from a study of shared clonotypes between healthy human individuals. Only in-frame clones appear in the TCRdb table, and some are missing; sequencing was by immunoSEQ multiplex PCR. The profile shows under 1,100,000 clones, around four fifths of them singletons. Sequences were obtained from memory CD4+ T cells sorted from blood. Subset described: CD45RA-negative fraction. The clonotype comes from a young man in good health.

The CDR3, as DNA: TGTGCCAGCAGCTATAGCGGGGGAAGCGGAGAGACCCAGTACTTC. Translated, it gives CASSYSGGSGETQYF. The chain has TRBV7-9 and TRBJ2-5, with 9 bases that match TRBD2. After removal of 4 bases from V and 4 bases from J, the junction contained 7 bases not matched to a gene. Germline CDR1 is SEHNR and CDR2 is FQNEAQ (reference sequence). This CDR3 is 15 amino acids long.